This T cell receptor beta chain was obtained from a study of blood T cell repertoires in COVID-19 (dated by TCRdb to about 2020). Concerning the study at large: Samples from collaborators originated in the United States, Italy and Spain and spanned both the acute and convalescent phases of COVID-19. The repertoires were made available in a free public database intended to serve as a resource for research on the immune response to SARS-CoV-2. The prospective study material was composed of cDNA or gDNA derived from T cells, B-cell-depleted T cells, or PBMCs. Deeply sampled blood TCRbeta repertoires from subjects exposed to, actively infected with, or recovered from COVID-19 were included in the dataset. Where available, HLA class I and class II types were obtained from metadata supplied by the sample provider rather than from assay-based typing. The samples were drawn from the first 160 participants of the ongoing ImmuneRACE study and from over 950 subjects provided by 6 global collaborators. Sample metadata almost always included a de-identified subject ID, COVID-19 status, age in years and sex.

On the study overall, not on this receptor specifically: How much clinical and demographic metadata was included differed by source and by participant, and the metadata was provided uncurated.

The immunoSEQ Assay, a bias-controlled multiplex PCR, was used to amplify TCRbeta CDR3 regions from genomic DNA. The authors' pipeline ran thus. Nucleated cell counts per sample were estimated from amplification of reference gene primers within the assay. Sequence reads were collapsed and filtered to measure the absolute abundance of every unique TCRbeta CDR3 rearrangement. For each sample, productive Simpson clonality was calculated as the square root of Simpson's diversity index across productive rearrangements. As stored in TCRdb, this immuneACCESS dataset retains in-frame rearrangements with V and J assigned. A fraction of the clones does not appear; measured against another copy, unresolved V genes explain less than half of the discrepancy, and the remainder lacks a known reason. The DNA gave D and trimming, while V, J and clone size come from that table. Across this sample there are around 250,000 clones, with 86% seen only once. Approximately 2.1% of the sample is held by the ten biggest clonotypes.

The CDR3 contains 17 residues, cysteine and phenylalanine counted. The sequence is cut down to CDR3 DNA, 51 bases in frame from base 1. Between the V and J ends, shortened by 3 bases and 0 bases respectively, the junction contains 15 bases. CDR1 and CDR2 were assigned from the germline V gene as SGHVS and FQNEAQ. Concerning this clone itself: There is no known antigen for this receptor. No much larger clone is present one base from it, and per-base qualities are unavailable.

Another Seattle source contributed samples from volunteer blood donors who had recovered from COVID-19. Collaborating institutions collected whole blood in K2EDTA tubes following their own protocols. Collaborator samples were shipped for TCRbeta analysis as frozen whole blood, isolated PBMCs, or DNA extracted from either sample type. The chain is made from TRBV7-8 and TRBJ2-1; a tentative D match to TRBD2 spans 5 bases. The TCR comes from a man under 40 who had recovered from COVID-19. The sequenced sample was peripheral blood. The CDR3 corresponds to CASSFRGGGLSYNEQFF. At the DNA level, the sequence is TGTGCCAGCAGCTTCCGTGGTGGCGGGCTCTCCTACAATGAGCAGTTCTTC.